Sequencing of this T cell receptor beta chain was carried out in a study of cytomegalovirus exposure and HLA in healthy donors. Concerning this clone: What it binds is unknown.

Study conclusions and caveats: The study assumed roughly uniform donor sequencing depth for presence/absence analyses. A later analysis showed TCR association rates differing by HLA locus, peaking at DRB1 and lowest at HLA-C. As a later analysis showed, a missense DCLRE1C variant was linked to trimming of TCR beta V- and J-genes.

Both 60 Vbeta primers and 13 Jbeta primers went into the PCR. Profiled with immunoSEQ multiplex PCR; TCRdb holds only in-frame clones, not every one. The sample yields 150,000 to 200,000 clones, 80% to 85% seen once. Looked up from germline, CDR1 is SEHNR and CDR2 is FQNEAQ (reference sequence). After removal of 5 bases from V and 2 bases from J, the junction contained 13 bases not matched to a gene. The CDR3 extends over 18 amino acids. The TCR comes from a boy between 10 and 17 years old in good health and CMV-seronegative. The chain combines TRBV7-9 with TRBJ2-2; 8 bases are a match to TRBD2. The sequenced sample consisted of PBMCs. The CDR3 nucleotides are TGTGCCAGCAGCCCCGCCCCTCCGGGGGGGACAAACACCGGGGAGCTGTTTTTT. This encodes CASSPAPPGGTNTGELFF.